This T cell receptor (beta chain) derives from a study of control samples from healthy donors and cancer patients. TCRdb keeps only in-frame clones here, not all; method: immunoSEQ multiplex PCR. The sample has about 130,000 clones, over 85% seen once. The sequence came from a man aged 18 to 30 in good health. Sample: blood.

The CDR3 spells CASSVGTQSPLHF. CDR3 DNA sequence: TGTGCCAGCAGCGTGGGGACCCAGTCACCCCTCCACTTT. The J gene is TRBJ1-6, the V gene TRBV6-2 or TRBV6-3; weak D call: TRBD1 (5 bases). This CDR3 spans 13 amino acids. Germline CDR1 MNHEY, CDR2 SVGEGT. The V and J ends lost 6 bases and 10 bases respectively, with 13 bases between them.